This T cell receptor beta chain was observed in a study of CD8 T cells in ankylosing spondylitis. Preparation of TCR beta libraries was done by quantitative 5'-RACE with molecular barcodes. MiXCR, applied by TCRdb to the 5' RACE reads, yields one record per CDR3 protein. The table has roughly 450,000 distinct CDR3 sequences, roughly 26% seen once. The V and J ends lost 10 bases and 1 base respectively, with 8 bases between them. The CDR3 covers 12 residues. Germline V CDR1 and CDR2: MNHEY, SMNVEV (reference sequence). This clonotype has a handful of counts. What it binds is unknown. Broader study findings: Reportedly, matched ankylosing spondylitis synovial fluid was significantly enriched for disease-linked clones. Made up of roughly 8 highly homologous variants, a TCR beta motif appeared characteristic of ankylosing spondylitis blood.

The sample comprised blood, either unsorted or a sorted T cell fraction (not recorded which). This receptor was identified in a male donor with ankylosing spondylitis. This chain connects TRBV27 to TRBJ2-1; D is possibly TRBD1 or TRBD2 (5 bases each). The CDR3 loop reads CATGTSYNEQFF. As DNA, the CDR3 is TGTGCCACCGGGACGTCCTACAATGAGCAGTTCTTC.